This TCR beta chain was observed in a study of OX40 agonist ivuxolimab in advanced cancers. Context from the whole study: The costimulatory receptor OX40 (CD134) was targeted by ivuxolimab, a fully human IgG2 agonistic monoclonal antibody. In the dose-escalation cohort, around four fifths of patients were male, and the mean age was 60 years with a range of roughly 20 to 85. Peripheral TCRbeta sequencing aimed to test whether ivuxolimab altered TCR sequence diversity and caused clonal T-cell expansion. Patients were allowed to have had prior anti-PD-1, anti-PD-L1 or anti-CTLA-4 therapy, and more than 30% of the dose-escalation patients had previously received checkpoint inhibitors. Intravenous ivuxolimab was administered to patients every 2 weeks at six dose levels: 0.01, 0.1, 0.3, 1.5, 3 and 10 mg/kg. The monotherapy dose-escalation portion (N ≈ 52 patients) of the phase I ivuxolimab trial is reported in the paper. Partial responses occurred in three dose-escalation patients, of whom one had hepatocellular carcinoma and two had cutaneous melanoma. Of the roughly 51 patients in dose escalation, approximately 20 had hepatocellular carcinoma, some 15 had melanoma, 9 had renal cell carcinoma and 9 had head and neck cancer.

Concerning this clone: Its antigen has not been determined. Per-base qualities were not stored, and no clone one base away is much larger.

Patients with a history of autoimmune disease or receiving systemic immunosuppression were excluded from the trial. Peripheral blood for TCR sequencing was collected from all dose cohorts at baseline, on cycle 4 day 1, and on cycle 7 day 1. The samples were drawn from a first-in-human, open-label, multicenter phase I dose-escalation trial of ivuxolimab. Adults with locally advanced or metastatic head and neck squamous cell, hepatocellular, melanoma or renal cell carcinoma were enrolled in the trial. Before TCR sequencing, CD4+ T cells and CD8+ T cells from peripheral blood were sorted into separate populations. Trimming removed 3 bases from V and 7 bases from J, leaving 13 bases between the germline ends. The CDR3 measures 14 amino acids from cysteine to phenylalanine. Only the CDR3 part of the read is kept: 42 bases, read in frame from the first base. CDR1 and CDR2 are read off the germline V gene as MRHNA and SNTAGT.

To sequence the TCRbeta CDR3 region, genomic DNA was isolated from the sorted cells. The immunoSEQ Assay was used to sequence the TCRbeta CDR3 regions. This is the immuneACCESS table as TCRdb keeps it, with only in-frame sequences that have V and J called. A part of the clones is gone; compared with another copy, unresolved V genes explain less than half, and the rest is unexplained. The sample table records tens of thousands of clones; roughly four fifths of these occur just once. The ten most abundant clones make up 2% to 2.5% of the sample. Overall study results and their limits: Partial responders in the 0.1-3.0 mg/kg groups had among the lowest normalized peripheral clonal expansion, especially among CD8+ T cells. On average, CD8+ T cells showed more expanded clones than CD4+ T cells after ivuxolimab. Low levels of normalized T-cell clonal expansion were also shown by some nonresponding patients. At doses of 0.1 to 3.0 mg/kg, clonal expansion of both CD4+ and CD8+ T cells in blood was seen between baseline and week 6. The antigen specificity of the peripheral T cells that underwent clonal expansion was not determined.

The sequence derives from an adult with an advanced solid tumor such as melanoma, head and neck, liver or kidney cancer. This sample comprised CD4+ or CD8+ T cells sorted from blood, obtained in a trial of the OX40 agonist ivuxolimab. This chain is built from TRBV6-4 and TRBJ1-5; TRBD1 is possibly the D segment (6 matching bases). The CDR3 corresponds to CASSERVGGQPQHF. The DNA sequence is given as TGTGCCAGCAGTGAGAGGGTCGGGGGCCAGCCCCAGCATTTT.